Each of the 8 T cell receptor beta chains below was sequenced from the same sample in a study of glioma-infiltrating T cells. TCR alpha and beta CDR3 regions were amplified from RNA using iRepertoire nested multiplex PCR. Each CDR3 protein gets one entry after TCRdb re-called the multiplex PCR reads with MiXCR. The data show about 190,000 distinct CDR3 sequences, over 25% seen once. The sequencing input was glioma tissue, nonneoplastic brain tissue, or PBMCs (not recorded which). These receptors originate from a human donor with low-grade glioma or glioblastoma, undergoing nonglioma brain surgery, or in good health (not recorded which).

V and J are TRBV3-1 and TRBJ2-3, with unresolved D. Germline V gene data show CDR1 as LGHDT and CDR2 as YNNKEL (reference sequence). Deletions cut 0 bases from V and 15 bases from J, with 28 bases between. There are 17 residues in the CDR3. CDR3 bases: TGTGCCAGCAGCCAAGATCAATTTACAGTGTACACATATACTCATTATTTT. This sequence encodes CASSQDQFTVYTYTHYF.

As concerns this clonotype: With a much larger clone just one base away, this may be a read error. CDR3 protein: CSARDRTGGGSYGDTF. CDR3 sequence (DNA): TGCAGTGCTAGAGATAGGACAGGCGGGGGTTCCTATGGCGACACCTTC. The chain recombines TRBV20-1 with TRBJ1-2, with 7 bases aligning to TRBD1. This CDR3 is 16 amino acids long. The germline gives CDR1 DFQATT, CDR2 SNEGSKA (reference sequence).

V is TRBV27 and J is TRBJ2-5; possible D gene TRBD1, 5 bases. Trimming removed 6 bases from V and 4 bases from J, with 18 bases in between. This CDR3 has 15 amino acids. Germline values: CDR1 MNHEY, CDR2 SMNVEV (reference sequence). DNA of the CDR3: TGTGCCAGCAGCTTAGAATCCCAGGGCGGAGAGACCCAGTACTTC. It specifies CASSLESQGGETQYF.

This clonotype came up many times. The chain links TRBV4-3 to TRBJ2-7; D is undetermined. The CDR3 totals 13 residues. Germline V lookup: CDR1 LGHNA, CDR2 YSLEER. V lost 0 bases and J lost 9, with 12 bases in between. The CDR3 DNA sequence: TGCGCCAGCAGCCAAGATGTCAGGAACGCGCAGTACTTC. Translated: CASSQDVRNAQYF.

This chain uses TRBV2 with TRBJ2-7, with a possible D match to TRBD2 (6 bases). Germline values: CDR1 SNHLY, CDR2 FYNNEI. The CDR3 contains 15 residues. Trimming left V 3 bases short and J 0 bases short, with 12 bases between. The CDR3 DNA is TGTGCCAGCAGTGAGCTGGGGGGATCCTCCTACGAGCAGTACTTC. Residues: CASSELGGSSYEQYF.

This chain connects TRBV12-3 or TRBV12-4 to TRBJ1-1, with 12 bases fitting TRBD1. V gave up 7 bases and J gave up 5 bases; unmatched junction bases: 11. This CDR3 spans 16 amino acids. CDR3 in DNA: TGTGCCAGCAACCACTACGGGACAGGGGGCGTAACTGAAGCTTTCTTT. Its protein is CASNHYGTGGVTEAFF.

On this clonotype itself: The junction shows a germline mismatch at one end, possibly a read error. V and J are TRBV2 and TRBJ2-1, with D perhaps assigned TRBD1 or TRBD2 (5 bases each). This CDR3 region has 13 residues. Germline V gene lookup returns CDR1 SNHLY and CDR2 FYNNEI. The CDR3 DNA follows: TGTGCCGGCAGGGAGAGCTCCTACAATGAGCAGTTCTTC. This sequence encodes CAGRESSYNEQFF. Full variable domain (missing parts from reference TRBV2 and TRBJ2-1): EPEVTQTPSHQVTQMGQEVILRCVPISNHLYFYWYRQILGQKVEFLVSFYNNEISEKSEIFDDQFSVERPDGSNFTLKIRSTKLEDSAMYFCAGRESSYNEQFFGPGTRLTVL.

The V call is TRBV7-9, the J call TRBJ1-6; D is uncertain. The CDR3 consists of 14 residues. Per germline, CDR1 SEHNR and CDR2 FQNEAQ (reference sequence). V was shortened by 6 bases and J by 7 bases, with 13 bases between the two germline ends. CDR3 region: CASRLRKTNSPLHF. CDR3 nucleotide sequence: TGTGCCAGCAGATTGAGGAAGACCAATTCACCCCTCCACTTT.